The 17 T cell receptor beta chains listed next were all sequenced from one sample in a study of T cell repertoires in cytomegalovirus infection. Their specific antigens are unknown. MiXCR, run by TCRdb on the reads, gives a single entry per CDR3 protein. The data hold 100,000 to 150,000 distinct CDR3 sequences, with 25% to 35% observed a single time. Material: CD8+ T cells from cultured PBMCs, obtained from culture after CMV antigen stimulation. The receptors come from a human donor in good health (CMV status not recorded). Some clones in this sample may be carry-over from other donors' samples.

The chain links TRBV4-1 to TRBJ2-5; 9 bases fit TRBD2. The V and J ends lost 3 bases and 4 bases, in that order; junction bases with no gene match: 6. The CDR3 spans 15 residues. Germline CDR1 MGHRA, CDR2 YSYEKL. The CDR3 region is CASSQGLASGETQYF. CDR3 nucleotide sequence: TGCGCCAGCAGCCAGGGACTAGCTTCTGGAGAGACCCAGTACTTC.

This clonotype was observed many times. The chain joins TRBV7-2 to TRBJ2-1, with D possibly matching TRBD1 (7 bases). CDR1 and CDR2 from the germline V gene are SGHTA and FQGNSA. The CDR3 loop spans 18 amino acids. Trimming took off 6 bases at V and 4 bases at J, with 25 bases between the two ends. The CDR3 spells CASRNPLMEGAEYNEQFF. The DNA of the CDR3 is TGTGCCAGCAGAAACCCCCTTATGGAGGGGGCGGAATACAATGAGCAGTTCTTC.

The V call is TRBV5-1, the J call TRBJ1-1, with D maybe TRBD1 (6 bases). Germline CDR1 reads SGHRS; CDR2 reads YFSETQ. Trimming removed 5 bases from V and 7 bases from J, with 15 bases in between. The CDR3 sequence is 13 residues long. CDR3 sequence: CASREPGHREAFF. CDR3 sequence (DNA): TGCGCCAGCAGAGAACCGGGACACCGTGAAGCTTTCTTT.

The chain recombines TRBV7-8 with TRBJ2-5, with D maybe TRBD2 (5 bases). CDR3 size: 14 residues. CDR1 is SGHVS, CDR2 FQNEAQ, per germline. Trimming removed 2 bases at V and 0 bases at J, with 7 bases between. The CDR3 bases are TGTGCCAGCAGCTTATGGGAGTACCAAGAGACCCAGTACTTC. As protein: CASSLWEYQETQYF.

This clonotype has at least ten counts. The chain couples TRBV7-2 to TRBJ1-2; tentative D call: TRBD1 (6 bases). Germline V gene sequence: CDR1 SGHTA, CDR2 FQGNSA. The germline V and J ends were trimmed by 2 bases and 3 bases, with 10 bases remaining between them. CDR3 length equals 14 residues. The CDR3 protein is CASSLSDSHYGYTF. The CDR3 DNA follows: TGTGCCAGCAGCTTATCGGACAGCCACTATGGCTACACCTTC.

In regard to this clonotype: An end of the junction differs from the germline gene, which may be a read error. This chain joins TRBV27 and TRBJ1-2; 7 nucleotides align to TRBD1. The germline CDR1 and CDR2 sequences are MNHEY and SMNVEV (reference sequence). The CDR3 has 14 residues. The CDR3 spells CTSSSGTEPYGYTF. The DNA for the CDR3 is TGTACCAGCAGTTCGGGGACAGAGCCTTATGGCTACACCTTC.

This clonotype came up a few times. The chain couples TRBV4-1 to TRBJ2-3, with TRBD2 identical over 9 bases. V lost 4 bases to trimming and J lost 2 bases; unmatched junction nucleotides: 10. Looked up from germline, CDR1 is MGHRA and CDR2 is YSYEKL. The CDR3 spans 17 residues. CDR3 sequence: CASSLVAGAFPTDTQYF. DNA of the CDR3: TGCGCCAGCAGCCTAGTAGCGGGGGCCTTCCCCACAGATACGCAGTATTTT.

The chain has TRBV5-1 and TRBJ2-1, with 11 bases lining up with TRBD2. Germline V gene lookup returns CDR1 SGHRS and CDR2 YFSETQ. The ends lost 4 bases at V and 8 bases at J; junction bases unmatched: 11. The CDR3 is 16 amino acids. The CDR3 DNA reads TGCGCCAGCAGCGGAACCGGGACTAGCGGACCGGATGAGCAGTTCTTC. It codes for CASSGTGTSGPDEQFF.

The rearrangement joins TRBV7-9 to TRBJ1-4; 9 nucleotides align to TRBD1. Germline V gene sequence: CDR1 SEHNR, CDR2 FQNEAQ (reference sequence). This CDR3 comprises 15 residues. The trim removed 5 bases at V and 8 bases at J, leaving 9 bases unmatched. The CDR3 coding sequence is TGTGCCAGCAGCGGGGGACAGGGCAGACGAGAAAAACTGTTTTTT. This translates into CASSGGQGRREKLFF.

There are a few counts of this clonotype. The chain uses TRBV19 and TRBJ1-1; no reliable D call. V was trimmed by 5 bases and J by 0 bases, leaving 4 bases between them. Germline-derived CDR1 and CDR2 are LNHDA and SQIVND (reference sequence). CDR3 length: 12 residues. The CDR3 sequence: CASSHMNTEAFF. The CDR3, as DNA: TGTGCCAGTAGTCACATGAACACTGAAGCTTTCTTT.

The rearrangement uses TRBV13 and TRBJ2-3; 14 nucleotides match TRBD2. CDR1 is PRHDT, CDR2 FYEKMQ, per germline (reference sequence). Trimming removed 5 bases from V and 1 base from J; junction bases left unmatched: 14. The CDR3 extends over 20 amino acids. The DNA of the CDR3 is TGTGCCAGCAGCGGACGGACTAGCGGGGGGCCAAGTTTTCGCACAGATACGCAGTATTTT. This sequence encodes CASSGRTSGGPSFRTDTQYF.

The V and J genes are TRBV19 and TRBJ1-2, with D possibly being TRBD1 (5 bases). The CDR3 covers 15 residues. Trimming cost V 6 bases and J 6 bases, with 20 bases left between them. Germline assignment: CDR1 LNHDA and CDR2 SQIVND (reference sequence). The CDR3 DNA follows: TGTGCCAGTAGCACCCCCGGACGGGCCAGGGATGGCTACACCTTC. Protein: CASSTPGRARDGYTF.

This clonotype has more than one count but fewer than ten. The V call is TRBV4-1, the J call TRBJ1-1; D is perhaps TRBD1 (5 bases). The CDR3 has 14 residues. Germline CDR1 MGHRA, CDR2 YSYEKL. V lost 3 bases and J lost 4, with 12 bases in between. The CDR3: CASSQVQGGTEAFF. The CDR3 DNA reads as TGCGCCAGCAGCCAGGTTCAGGGTGGCACTGAAGCTTTCTTT.

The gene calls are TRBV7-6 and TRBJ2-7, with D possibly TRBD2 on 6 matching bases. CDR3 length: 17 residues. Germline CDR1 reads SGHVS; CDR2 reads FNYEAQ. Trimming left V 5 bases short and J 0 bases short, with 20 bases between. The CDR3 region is CASSPDGGAPSSYEQYF. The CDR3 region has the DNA TGTGCCAGCAGCCCCGACGGAGGGGCCCCTAGCTCCTACGAGCAGTACTTC.

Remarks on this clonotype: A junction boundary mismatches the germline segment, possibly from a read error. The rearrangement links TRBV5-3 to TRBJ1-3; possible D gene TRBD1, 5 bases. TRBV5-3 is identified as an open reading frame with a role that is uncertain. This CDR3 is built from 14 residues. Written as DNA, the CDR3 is TGTGCCAGCAGCTTCTCAGGGCCTGGAAACACCATATATTTT. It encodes CASSFSGPGNTIYF.

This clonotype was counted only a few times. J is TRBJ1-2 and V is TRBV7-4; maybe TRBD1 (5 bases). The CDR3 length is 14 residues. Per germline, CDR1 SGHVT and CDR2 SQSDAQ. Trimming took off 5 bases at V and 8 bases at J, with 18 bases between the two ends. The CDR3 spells CASSAPGPQEGYTF. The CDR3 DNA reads TGTGCCAGCAGCGCGCCGGGACCGCAGGAAGGCTACACCTTC.

As DNA, the CDR3 is TGCAGTGCTAGAGTTAAGACAGGGGGCAATTCACCCCTCCACTTT. As protein: CSARVKTGGNSPLHF. The chain has TRBV20-1 and TRBJ1-6, with 10 bases identical to TRBD1. Trimming cost V 1 base and J 7 bases; bases outside gene matches: 4. The CDR3 runs 15 residues. Germline V CDR1 and CDR2: DFQATT, SNEGSKA (reference sequence).